What follows are 20 T cell receptor beta chains derived from one specimen sequenced in a study of cytomegalovirus exposure and HLA in healthy donors. The PCR made use of 60 Vbeta and 13 Jbeta primers. Sequenced by immunoSEQ multiplex PCR; TCRdb stores in-frame clones only, minus some. The sample shows about 230,000 clones, 77% of them seen only once. Sequencing input: PBMCs. All receptors derive from an older woman in good health and CMV-seropositive.

The V and J genes are TRBV27 and TRBJ2-7; D is undetermined. The CDR3 covers 15 residues. In germline, CDR1 is MNHEY, CDR2 SMNVEV (reference sequence). Trimming cost V 1 base and J 0 bases, with 10 bases left between them. The CDR3 protein is CASSLFPASSYEQYF. The CDR3 region has the DNA TGTGCCAGCAGTTTATTCCCTGCGAGCTCCTACGAGCAGTACTTC.

This clone was detected a few times. V gene TRBV5-6 combines with J gene TRBJ1-2, with TRBD1 as a possible D gene (6 bases). Germline-derived CDR1 and CDR2 are SGHDT and YYEEEE. The CDR3 has 13 residues. V lost 4 bases and J 4 bases, leaving 11 bases between the germline ends. The DNA of the CDR3 is TGTGCCAGCAGCCCAGACAGGCTCTATGGCTACACCTTC. This codes for CASSPDRLYGYTF.

This clone has only a few counts. The chain couples TRBV6-1 to TRBJ1-1; possible D gene TRBD1, 6 bases. Trimming pared 3 bases from V and 5 bases from J, leaving 10 bases between. Germline assignment: CDR1 MNHNS and CDR2 SASEGT. The CDR3 length is 13 residues. In DNA, the CDR3 is TGTGCCAGCAGTGACAGGGGAGAGACTGAAGCTTTCTTT. This sequence encodes CASSDRGETEAFF.

The CDR3 is CASSFQGATTNEKLFF. The CDR3 coding sequence is TGCGCCAGCAGCTTTCAGGGGGCAACAACTAATGAAAAACTGTTTTTT. This chain links TRBV5-1 with TRBJ1-4; TRBD1 agrees at 8 bases. With 2 bases clipped from V and 0 bases from J, the junction kept 3 bases outside the gene matches. The germline CDR1 and CDR2 sequences are SGHRS and YFSETQ. The CDR3 contains 16 residues.

The rearrangement joins TRBV5-6 to TRBJ1-1; a possible D gene is TRBD1 (6 bases). CDR3 length: 14 residues. CDR1 SGHDT and CDR2 YYEEEE come from the germline V gene. V was cut by 2 bases and J by 5 bases, with 13 bases left in between. CDR3 loop: CASSLRGGGTEAFF. In DNA form, the CDR3 reads TGTGCCAGCAGCTTAAGGGGAGGGGGTACTGAAGCTTTCTTT.

The V and J genes are TRBV4-1 and TRBJ1-2; D call uncertain. The CDR3 runs 15 residues. Trimming took off 1 base at V and 2 bases at J, with 11 bases between the two ends. Germline V CDR1 and CDR2: MGHRA, YSYEKL. The CDR3 DNA reads TGCGCCAGCAGCCAAGTTCCCGGGTCCAACTATGGCTACACCTTC. Protein product: CASSQVPGSNYGYTF.

The rearrangement joins TRBV9 to TRBJ2-2; 10 bases match TRBD1. The CDR3 spans 15 residues. The trim removed 4 bases at V and 6 bases at J, leaving 6 bases unmatched. Looked up from germline, CDR1 is SGDLS and CDR2 is YYNGEE. CDR3 amino acids: CASSHRDRGSGELFF. Written as DNA, the CDR3 is TGTGCCAGCAGCCACAGGGACAGGGGATCCGGGGAGCTGTTTTTT.

This chain connects TRBV5-1 to TRBJ2-7, with TRBD2 as a possible D gene (6 bases). The V and J ends lost 0 bases and 5 bases respectively, with 18 bases between them. Germline-derived CDR1 and CDR2 are SGHRS and YFSETQ. The CDR3 consists of 16 residues. The CDR3 reads CASSLAVSGLGDEQYF. CDR3 in DNA: TGCGCCAGCAGCTTGGCCGTCAGCGGGTTGGGGGACGAGCAGTACTTC.

This clone was recorded a few times. The CDR3 DNA reads as TGTGCCAGCAGCTGGGGCGGGGAGGACGGAGAGACCCAGTACTTC. It codes for CASSWGGEDGETQYF. The chain uses TRBV5-4 and TRBJ2-5; a possible D gene is TRBD2 (6 bases). Looked up from germline, CDR1 is SGHNT and CDR2 is YYREEE (reference sequence). V lost 3 bases, J lost 4 bases, and 16 bases lay in between. The CDR3 covers 15 residues.

This sequence joins TRBV5-1 and TRBJ2-7; 8 bases align to TRBD2. Germline V gene lookup returns CDR1 SGHRS and CDR2 YFSETQ. The V segment lost 0 bases and the J segment 2 bases; nucleotides outside the gene matches: 19. The CDR3 contains 20 residues. The CDR3 DNA reads as TGCGCCAGCAGCTTGGGGGGCGGTTTCGGGGCGGGAGGAACAACCTACGAGCAGTACTTC. The encoded protein is CASSLGGGFGAGGTTYEQYF.

The chain's CDR3 is CATKGGATNEKLFF. The CDR3 coding sequence is TGTGCCACTAAAGGGGGGGCAACTAATGAAAAACTGTTTTTT. The genes are TRBV19 and TRBJ1-4, with a possible D match to TRBD1 (6 bases). The germline V gene encodes CDR1 LNHDA and CDR2 SQIVND (reference sequence). V lost 10 bases, J lost 0 bases, and 12 bases lay in between. CDR3 length: 14 residues.

This clone was counted a few times. The chain employs TRBV4-3 and TRBJ1-1; D unclear. The CDR3 totals 14 residues. V lost 0 bases, J lost 10 bases, and 15 bases lay in between. The V gene's germline CDR1 is LGHNA and CDR2 YSLEER. CDR3 region: CASSQDLGDVGAFF. In DNA form, the CDR3 reads TGCGCCAGCAGCCAAGATTTGGGAGATGTCGGAGCTTTCTTT.

The chain employs TRBV12-5 and TRBJ1-1; 9 bases fit TRBD1. Germline CDR1 is LGHNT and CDR2 is FRNRAP. The CDR3 contains 13 residues. Unmatched junction bases numbered 3, after V lost 5 bases and J lost 5 bases. The CDR3 DNA reads as TGTGCTAGTGGTAACGGACAGGGGACTGAAGCTTTCTTT. Translation: CASGNGQGTEAFF. The entire variable domain, with the rest obtained from reference TRBV12-5 and TRBJ1-1, is as follows: DARVTQTPRHKVTEMGQEVTMRCQPILGHNTVFWYRQTMMQGLELLAYFRNRAPLDDSGMPKDRFSAEMPDATLATLKIQPSEPRDSAVYFCASGNGQGTEAFFGQGTRLTVV.

The V gene is TRBV15, the J gene TRBJ1-5, with 8 bases that match TRBD1. Germline V gives CDR1 LNHNV, CDR2 YYDKDF (reference sequence). Trimming took 4 bases from V and 10 from J; bases not matched to a gene: 9. The CDR3 is 14 residues long. The CDR3 region has the DNA TGTGCCACCAGCACAGGGGGCTTTGGTAGCCCCCAGCATTTT. Protein product: CATSTGGFGSPQHF.

The chain combines TRBV6-5 with TRBJ1-2, with TRBD1 matching 7 bases. The CDR3 is 13 residues long. In germline, CDR1 is MNHEY, CDR2 SVGAGI. V gave up 7 bases and J gave up 4 bases; unmatched junction bases: 6. CDR3 amino acids: CASTSRGPYGYTF. CDR3 sequence (DNA): TGTGCCAGCACCTCTAGGGGGCCCTATGGCTACACCTTC.

This clone was seen once. This chain links TRBV6-7 with TRBJ2-7; the match to TRBD1 covers 9 bases. TRBV6-7 belongs to the ORF category, with a function that is uncertain. The CDR3 runs to 12 residues. V was clipped by 8 bases and J by 5 bases; unmatched bases: 4. CDR3 loop: CASPTGGHEQYF. The CDR3 DNA sequence: TGTGCCAGCCCGACAGGGGGTCACGAGCAGTACTTC.

V and J are TRBV5-1 and TRBJ2-5; no reliable D call. This CDR3 is 13 amino acids long. The germline V and J ends were trimmed by 2 bases and 0 bases, with 5 bases remaining between them. Germline loops: CDR1 SGHRS, CDR2 YFSETQ. DNA of the CDR3: TGCGCCAGCAGCTTTTCGGACCAAGAGACCCAGTACTTC. Protein product: CASSFSDQETQYF.

This sequence joins TRBV30 and TRBJ2-7; D is possibly TRBD2 (7 bases). The CDR3 is made up of 13 amino acids. From germline, CDR1 is GTSNPN and CDR2 SVGIG (reference sequence). V lost 2 bases and J lost 2, with 10 bases in between. The CDR3 DNA reads as TGTGCCTGGAGTAAGGGGGGGGCCTACGAGCAGTACTTC. Protein sequence: CAWSKGGAYEQYF.

This clone was seen only once. The rearrangement joins TRBV6-5 to TRBJ1-2; the match to TRBD1 covers 7 bases. Unmatched junction bases numbered 6, after V lost 5 bases and J lost 0 bases. The CDR3 is made up of 15 amino acids. Germline V CDR1 and CDR2: MNHEY, SVGAGI. As DNA, the CDR3 is TGTGCCAGCAGTCCACAGACAGGGACTAACTATGGCTACACCTTC. This sequence encodes CASSPQTGTNYGYTF.

This clone was seen only a few times. The rearrangement links TRBV28 to TRBJ1-2; possibly TRBD1 for D (6 bases). CDR1 and CDR2 from the germline V gene are MDHEN and SYDVKM. The CDR3 sequence is 14 residues long. With 6 bases removed from V and 7 bases from J, the gap between germline ends came to 18 bases. CDR3 nucleotide sequence: TGTGCCAGCAGCCGATACCCAGGGGAGAGTGGCTACACCTTC. The encoded protein is CASSRYPGESGYTF.